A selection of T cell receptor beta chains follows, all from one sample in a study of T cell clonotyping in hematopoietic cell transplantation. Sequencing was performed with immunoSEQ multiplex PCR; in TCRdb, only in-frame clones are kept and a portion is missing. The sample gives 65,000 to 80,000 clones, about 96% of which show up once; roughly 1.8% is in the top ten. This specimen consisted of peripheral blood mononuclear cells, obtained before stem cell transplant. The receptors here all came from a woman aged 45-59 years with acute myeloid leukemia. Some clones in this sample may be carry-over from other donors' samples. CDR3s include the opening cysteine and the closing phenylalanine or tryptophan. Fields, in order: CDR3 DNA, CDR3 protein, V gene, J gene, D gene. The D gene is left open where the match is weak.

DNA: TGTGCCAGCAGTTCCCGGACTAATTCACCCCTCCACTTT
CDR3: CASSSRTNSPLHF
V: TRBV28
J: TRBJ1-6
D: -

DNA: TGTGCCATTCTATCCCGGGACAGGGGCTACGAGCAGTACTTC
CDR3: CAILSRDRGYEQYF
V: TRBV28
J: TRBJ2-7
D: TRBD1

DNA: TGTGCCTGGAACCTTATGGCGGGATCTTACAATGAGCAGTTCTTC
CDR3: CAWNLMAGSYNEQFF
V: TRBV30
J: TRBJ2-1
D: -

DNA: TGCGCCAGCAGATCCCCGGGACAGGGAAACTATGGCTACACCTTC
CDR3: CASRSPGQGNYGYTF
V: TRBV4-1
J: TRBJ1-2
D: TRBD1

DNA: TGTGCCAGCAGCTTGGGGTGGGGGGTGAACACTGAAGCTTTCTTT
CDR3: CASSLGWGVNTEAFF
V: TRBV5-4
J: TRBJ1-1
D: -

DNA: TGCGCCAGCAGCCCCGGACAGGGCGGGCAGCCCCAGCATTTT
CDR3: CASSPGQGGQPQHF
V: TRBV5-1
J: TRBJ1-5
D: TRBD1

DNA: TGTGCCAGCAGTTTATCCTTCGGACTAGCGGTACAATTGGGGGAGCTGTTTTTT
CDR3: CASSLSFGLAVQLGELFF
V: TRBV28
J: TRBJ2-2
D: TRBD2

DNA: TGTGCCTGGTTTGTAAACAATGAAAAACTGTTTTTT
CDR3: CAWFVNNEKLFF
V: TRBV30
J: TRBJ1-4
D: -

DNA: TGCGCCAGCAGCCAAGGACTAGGGACCTACGAGCAGTACTTC
CDR3: CASSQGLGTYEQYF
V: TRBV4-1
J: TRBJ2-7
D: -

DNA: TGTGCCACCAGCAGAGATCTCACAGGGGGCACGTATGGCTACACCTTC
CDR3: CATSRDLTGGTYGYTF
V: TRBV15
J: TRBJ1-2
D: TRBD1

DNA: TGCGCCAGCAGCTTTACAGCAAACCAAGAGACCCAGTACTTC
CDR3: CASSFTANQETQYF
V: TRBV5-1
J: TRBJ2-5
D: -

DNA: TGTGCCAGCAGCGTAGTGGTAGCGGGGAGCACAGATACGCAGTATTTT
CDR3: CASSVVVAGSTDTQYF
V: TRBV9
J: TRBJ2-3
D: TRBD2

DNA: TGTGCCAGCAGCGTCTACCCCGGCCCGACCAGCGGGGGCACAGATACGCAGTATTTT
CDR3: CASSVYPGPTSGGTDTQYF
V: TRBV9
J: TRBJ2-3
D: TRBD2

DNA: TGTGCCAGCACCAACCCGGGGCAGAGCTCCTACGAGCAGTACTTC
CDR3: CASTNPGQSSYEQYF
V: TRBV5-6
J: TRBJ2-7
D: -